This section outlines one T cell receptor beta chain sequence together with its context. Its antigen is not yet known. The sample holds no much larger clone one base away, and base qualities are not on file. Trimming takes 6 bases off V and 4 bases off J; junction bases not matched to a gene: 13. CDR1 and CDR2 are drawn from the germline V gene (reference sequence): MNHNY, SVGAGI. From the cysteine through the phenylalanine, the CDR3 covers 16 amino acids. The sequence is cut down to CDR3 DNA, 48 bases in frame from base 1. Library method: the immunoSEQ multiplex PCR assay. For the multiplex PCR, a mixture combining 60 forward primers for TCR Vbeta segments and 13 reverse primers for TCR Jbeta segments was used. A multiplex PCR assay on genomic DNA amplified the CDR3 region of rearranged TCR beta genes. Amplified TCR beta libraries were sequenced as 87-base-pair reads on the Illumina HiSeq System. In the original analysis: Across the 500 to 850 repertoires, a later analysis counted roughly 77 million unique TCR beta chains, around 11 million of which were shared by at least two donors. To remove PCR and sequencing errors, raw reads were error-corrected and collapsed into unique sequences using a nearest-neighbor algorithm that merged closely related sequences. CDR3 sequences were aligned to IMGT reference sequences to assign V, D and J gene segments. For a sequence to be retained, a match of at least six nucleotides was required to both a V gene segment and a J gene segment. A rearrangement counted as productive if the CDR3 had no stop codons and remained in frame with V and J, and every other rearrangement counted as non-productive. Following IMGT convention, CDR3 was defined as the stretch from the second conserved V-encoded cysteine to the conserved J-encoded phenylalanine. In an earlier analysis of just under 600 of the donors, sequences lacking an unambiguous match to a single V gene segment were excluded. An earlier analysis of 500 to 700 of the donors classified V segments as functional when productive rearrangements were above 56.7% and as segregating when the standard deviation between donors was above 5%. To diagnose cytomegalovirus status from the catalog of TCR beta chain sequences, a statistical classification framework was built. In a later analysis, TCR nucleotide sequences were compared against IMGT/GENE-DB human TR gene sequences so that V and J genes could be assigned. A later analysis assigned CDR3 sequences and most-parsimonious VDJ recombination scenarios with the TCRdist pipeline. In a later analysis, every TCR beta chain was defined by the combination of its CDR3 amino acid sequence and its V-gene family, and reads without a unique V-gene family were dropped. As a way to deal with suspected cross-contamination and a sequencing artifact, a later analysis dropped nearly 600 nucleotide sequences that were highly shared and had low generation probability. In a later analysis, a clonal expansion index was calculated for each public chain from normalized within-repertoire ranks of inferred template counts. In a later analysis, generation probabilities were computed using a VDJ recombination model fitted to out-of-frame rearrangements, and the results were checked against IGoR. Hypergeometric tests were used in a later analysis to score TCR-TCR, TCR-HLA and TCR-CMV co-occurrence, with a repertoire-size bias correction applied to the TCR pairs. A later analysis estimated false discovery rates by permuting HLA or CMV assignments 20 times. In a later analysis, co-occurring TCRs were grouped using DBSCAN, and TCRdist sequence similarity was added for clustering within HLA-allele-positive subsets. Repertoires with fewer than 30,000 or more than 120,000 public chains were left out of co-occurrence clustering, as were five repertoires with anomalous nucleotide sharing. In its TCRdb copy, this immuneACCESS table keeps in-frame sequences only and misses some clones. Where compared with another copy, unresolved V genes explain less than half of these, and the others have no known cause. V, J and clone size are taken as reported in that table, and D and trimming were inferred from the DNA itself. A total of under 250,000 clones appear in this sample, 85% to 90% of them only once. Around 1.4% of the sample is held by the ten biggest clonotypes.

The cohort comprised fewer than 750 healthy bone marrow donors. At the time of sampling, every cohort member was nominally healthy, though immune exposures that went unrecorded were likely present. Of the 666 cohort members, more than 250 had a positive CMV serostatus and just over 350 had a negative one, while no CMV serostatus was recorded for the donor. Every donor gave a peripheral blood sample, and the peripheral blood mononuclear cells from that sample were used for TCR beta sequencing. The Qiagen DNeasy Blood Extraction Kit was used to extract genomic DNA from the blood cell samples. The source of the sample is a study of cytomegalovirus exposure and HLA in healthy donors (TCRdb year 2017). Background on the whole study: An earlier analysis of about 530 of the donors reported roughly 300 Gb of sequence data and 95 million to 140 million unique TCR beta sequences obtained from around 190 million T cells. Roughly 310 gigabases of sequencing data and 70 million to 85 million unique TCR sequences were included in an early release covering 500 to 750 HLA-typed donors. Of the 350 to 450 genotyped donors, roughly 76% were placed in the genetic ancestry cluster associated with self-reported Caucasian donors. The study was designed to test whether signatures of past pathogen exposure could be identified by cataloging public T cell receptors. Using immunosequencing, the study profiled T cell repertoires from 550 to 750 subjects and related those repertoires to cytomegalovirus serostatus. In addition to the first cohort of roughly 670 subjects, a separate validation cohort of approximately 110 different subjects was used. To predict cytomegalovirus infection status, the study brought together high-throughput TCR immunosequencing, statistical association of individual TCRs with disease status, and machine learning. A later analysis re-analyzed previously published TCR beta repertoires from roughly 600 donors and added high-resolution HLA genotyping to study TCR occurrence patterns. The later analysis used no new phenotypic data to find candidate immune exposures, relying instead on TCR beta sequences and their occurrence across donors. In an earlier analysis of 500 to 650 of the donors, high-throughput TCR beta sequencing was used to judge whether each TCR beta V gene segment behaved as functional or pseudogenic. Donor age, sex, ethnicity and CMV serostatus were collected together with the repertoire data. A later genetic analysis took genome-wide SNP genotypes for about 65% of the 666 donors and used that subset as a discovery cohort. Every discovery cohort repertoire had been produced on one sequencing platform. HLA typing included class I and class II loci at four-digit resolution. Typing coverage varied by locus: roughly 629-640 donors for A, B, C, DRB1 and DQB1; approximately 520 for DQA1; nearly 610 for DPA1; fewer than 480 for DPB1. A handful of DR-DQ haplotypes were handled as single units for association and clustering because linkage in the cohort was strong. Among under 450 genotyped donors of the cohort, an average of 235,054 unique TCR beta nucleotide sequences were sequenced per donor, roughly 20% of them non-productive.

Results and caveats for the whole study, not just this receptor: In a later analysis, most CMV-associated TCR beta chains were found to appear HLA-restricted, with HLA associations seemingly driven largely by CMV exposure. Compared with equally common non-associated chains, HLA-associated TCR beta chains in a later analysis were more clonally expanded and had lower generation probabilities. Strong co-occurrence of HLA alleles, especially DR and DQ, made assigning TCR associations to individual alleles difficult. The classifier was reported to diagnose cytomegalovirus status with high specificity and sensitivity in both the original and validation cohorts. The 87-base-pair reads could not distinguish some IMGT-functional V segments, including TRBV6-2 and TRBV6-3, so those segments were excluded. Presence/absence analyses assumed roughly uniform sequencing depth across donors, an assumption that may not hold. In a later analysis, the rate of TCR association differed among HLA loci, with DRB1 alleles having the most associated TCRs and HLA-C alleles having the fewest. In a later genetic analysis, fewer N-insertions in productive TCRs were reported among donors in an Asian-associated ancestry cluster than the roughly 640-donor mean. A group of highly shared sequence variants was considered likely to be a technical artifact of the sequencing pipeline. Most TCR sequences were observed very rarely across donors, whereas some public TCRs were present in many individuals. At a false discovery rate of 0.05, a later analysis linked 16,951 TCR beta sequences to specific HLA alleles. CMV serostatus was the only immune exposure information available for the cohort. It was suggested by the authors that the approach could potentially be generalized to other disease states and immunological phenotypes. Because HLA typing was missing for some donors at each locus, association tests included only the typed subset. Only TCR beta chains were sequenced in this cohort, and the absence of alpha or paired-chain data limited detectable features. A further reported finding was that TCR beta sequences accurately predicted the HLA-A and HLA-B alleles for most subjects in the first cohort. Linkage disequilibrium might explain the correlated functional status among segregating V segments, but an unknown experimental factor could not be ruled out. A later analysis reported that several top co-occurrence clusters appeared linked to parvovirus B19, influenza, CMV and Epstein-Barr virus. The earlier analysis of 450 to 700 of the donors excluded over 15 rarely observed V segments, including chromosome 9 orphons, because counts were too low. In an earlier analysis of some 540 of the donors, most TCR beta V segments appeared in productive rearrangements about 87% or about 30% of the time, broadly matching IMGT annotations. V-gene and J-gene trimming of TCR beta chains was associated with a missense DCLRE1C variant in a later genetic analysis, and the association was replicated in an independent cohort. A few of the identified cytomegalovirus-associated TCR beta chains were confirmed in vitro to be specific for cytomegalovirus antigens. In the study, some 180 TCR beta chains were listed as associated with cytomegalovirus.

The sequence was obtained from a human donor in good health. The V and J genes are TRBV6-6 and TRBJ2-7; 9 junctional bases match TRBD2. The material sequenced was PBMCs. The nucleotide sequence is TGTGCCAGCAGCCTTACTCAGGGACTAGCCAGGTACGAGCAGTACTTC. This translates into CASSLTQGLARYEQYF.